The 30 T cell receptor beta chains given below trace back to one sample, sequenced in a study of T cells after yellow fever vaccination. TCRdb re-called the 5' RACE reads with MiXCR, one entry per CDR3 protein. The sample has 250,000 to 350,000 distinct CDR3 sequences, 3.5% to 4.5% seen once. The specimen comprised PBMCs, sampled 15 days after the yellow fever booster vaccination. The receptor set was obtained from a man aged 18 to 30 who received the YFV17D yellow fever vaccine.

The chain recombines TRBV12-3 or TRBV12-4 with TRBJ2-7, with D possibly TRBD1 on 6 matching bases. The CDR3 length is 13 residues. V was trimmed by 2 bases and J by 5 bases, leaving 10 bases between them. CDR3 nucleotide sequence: TGTGCCAGCAGTTTAAGGACAGTCCACGAGCAGTACGTC. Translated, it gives CASSLRTVHEQYV.

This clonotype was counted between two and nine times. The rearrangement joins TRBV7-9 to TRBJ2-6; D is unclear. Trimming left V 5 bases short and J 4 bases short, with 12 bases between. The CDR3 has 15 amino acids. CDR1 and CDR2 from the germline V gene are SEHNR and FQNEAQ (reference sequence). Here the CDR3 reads CASSTRDAGANVLTF. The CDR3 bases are TGTGCCAGCAGCACAAGAGATGCGGGGGCCAACGTCCTGACTTTC.

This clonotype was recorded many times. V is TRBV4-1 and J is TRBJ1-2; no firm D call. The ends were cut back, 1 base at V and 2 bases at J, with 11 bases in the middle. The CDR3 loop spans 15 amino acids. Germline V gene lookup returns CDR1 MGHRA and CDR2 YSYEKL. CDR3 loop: CASSQAASGNYGYTF. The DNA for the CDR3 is TGCGCCAGCAGCCAAGCGGCCTCAGGAAACTATGGCTACACCTTC.

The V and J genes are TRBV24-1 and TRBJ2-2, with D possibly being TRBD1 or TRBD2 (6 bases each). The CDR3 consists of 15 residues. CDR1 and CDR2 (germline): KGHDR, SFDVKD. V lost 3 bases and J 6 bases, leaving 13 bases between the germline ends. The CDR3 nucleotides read TGTGCCACCAGTGATGTTCGGGGGCCCGCCGGGGAGCTGTTTTTT. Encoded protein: CATSDVRGPAGELFF.

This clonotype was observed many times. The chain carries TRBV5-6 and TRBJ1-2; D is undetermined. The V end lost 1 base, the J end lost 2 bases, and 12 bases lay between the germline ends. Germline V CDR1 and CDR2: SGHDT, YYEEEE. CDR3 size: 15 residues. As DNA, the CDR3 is TGTGCCAGCAGCTTGACCGAGCCCAGAAACTATGGCTACACCTTC. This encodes CASSLTEPRNYGYTF.

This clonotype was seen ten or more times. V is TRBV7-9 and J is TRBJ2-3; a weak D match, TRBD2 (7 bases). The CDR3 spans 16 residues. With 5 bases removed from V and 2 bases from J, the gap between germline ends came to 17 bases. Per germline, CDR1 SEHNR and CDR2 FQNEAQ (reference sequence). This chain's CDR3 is CASSPPAGADTDTQYF. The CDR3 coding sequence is TGTGCCAGCAGCCCACCTGCGGGGGCGGACACAGATACGCAGTATTTT.

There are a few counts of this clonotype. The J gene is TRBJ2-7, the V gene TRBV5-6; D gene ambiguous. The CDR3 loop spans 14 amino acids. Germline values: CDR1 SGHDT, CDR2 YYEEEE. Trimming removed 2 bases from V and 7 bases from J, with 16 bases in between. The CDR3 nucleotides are TGTGCCAGCAGCTTCGTGTACAGCCTAGGGGAGCAGTACGTC. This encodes CASSFVYSLGEQYV.

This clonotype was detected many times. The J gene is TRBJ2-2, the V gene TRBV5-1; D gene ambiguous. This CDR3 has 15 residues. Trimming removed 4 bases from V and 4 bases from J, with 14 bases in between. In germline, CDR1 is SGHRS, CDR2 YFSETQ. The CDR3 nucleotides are TGCGCCAGCAGCCCTTCGCACCGAGTCACCGGGGAGCTGTTTTTT. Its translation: CASSPSHRVTGELFF.

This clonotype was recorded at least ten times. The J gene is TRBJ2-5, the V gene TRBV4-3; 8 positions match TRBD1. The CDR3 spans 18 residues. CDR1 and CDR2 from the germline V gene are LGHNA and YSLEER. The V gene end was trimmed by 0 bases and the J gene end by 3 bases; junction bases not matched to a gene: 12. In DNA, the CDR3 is TGCGCCAGCAGCCAAGATCGGGGAAGGCAGGGGGCGGAAGAGACCCAGTACTTC. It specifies CASSQDRGRQGAEETQYF.

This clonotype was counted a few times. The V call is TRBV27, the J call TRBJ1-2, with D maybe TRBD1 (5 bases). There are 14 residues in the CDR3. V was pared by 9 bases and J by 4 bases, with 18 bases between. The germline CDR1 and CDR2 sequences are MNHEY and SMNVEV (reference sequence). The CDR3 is CASTPWGRGYGYTF. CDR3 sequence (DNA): TGTGCCAGTACCCCCTGGGGGAGGGGCTATGGCTACACCTTC.

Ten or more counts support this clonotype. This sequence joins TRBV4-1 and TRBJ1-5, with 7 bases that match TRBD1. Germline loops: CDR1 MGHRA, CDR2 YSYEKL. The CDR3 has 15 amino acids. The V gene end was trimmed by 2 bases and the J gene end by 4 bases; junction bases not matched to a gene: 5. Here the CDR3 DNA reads TGCGCCAGCAGCCAATGGGGACAGTCAAATCAGCCCCAGCATTTT. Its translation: CASSQWGQSNQPQHF.

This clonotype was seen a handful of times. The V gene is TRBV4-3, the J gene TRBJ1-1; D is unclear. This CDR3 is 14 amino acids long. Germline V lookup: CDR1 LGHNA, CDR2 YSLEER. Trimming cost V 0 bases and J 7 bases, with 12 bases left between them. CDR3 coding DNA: TGCGCCAGCAGCCAAGAAGCCGCGGCTCGTGAAGCTTTCTTT. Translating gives CASSQEAAAREAFF.

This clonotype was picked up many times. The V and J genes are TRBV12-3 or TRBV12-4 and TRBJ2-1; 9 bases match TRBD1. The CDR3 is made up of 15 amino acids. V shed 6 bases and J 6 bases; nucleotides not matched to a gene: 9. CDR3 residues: CASSSRDRARNEQFF. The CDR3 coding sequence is TGTGCCAGCAGCTCCCGGGACAGGGCACGCAATGAGCAGTTCTTC.

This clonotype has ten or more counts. Here the CDR3 DNA reads TGCAGTGCTAGCCGTCTCAGTAGCGGGGGTGTCACAGATACGCAGTATTTT. Protein product: CSASRLSSGGVTDTQYF. This chain connects TRBV20-1 to TRBJ2-3, with 9 bases aligning to TRBD2. Germline V gene sequence: CDR1 DFQATT, CDR2 SNEGSKA (reference sequence). This CDR3 contains 17 residues. Trimming took 3 bases from V and 2 from J; bases not matched to a gene: 12.

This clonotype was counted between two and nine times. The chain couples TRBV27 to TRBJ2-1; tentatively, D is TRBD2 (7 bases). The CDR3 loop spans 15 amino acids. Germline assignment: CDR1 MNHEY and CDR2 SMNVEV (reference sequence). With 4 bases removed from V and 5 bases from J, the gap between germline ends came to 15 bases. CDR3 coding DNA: TGTGCCAGCAGTTCACGGGGAGGGGGACACAATGAGCAGTTCTTC. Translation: CASSSRGGGHNEQFF.

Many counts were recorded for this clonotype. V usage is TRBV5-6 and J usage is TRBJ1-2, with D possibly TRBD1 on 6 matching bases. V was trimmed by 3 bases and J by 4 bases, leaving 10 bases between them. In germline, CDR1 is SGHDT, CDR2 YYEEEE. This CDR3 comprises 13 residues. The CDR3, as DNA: TGTGCCAGCAGCTCGGACAGTACCTATGGCTACACCTTC. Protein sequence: CASSSDSTYGYTF.

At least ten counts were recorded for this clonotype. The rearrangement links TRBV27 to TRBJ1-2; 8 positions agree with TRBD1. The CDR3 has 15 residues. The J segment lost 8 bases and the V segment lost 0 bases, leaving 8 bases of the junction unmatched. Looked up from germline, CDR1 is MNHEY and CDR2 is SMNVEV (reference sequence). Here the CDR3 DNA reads TGTGCCAGCAGTTTATCCCCGGACAGGGCTGGGGGCTACACCTTC. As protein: CASSLSPDRAGGYTF.

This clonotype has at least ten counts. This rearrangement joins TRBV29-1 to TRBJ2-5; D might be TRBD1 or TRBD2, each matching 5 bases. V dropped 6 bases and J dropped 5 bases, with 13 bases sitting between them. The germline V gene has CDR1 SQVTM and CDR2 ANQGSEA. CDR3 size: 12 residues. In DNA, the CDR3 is TGCAGCGTGGAACCGGGACGCGAGACCCAGTACTTC. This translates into CSVEPGRETQYF.

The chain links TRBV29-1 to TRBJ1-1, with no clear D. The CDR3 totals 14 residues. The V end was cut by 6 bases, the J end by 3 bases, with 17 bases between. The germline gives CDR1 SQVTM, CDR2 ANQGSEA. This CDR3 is CSVAPFIVDTEAFF. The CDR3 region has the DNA TGCAGCGTAGCCCCGTTCATAGTGGACACTGAAGCTTTCTTT.

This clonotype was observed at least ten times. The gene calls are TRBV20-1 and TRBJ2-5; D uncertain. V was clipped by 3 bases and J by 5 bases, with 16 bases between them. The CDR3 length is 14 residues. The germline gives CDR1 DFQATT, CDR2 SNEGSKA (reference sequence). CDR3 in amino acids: CSARTPGLVETQYF. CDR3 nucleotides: TGCAGTGCTAGGACTCCCGGTCTTGTCGAGACCCAGTACTTC.

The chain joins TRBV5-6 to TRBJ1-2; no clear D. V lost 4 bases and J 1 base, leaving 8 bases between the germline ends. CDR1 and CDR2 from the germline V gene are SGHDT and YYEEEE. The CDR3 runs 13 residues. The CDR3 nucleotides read TGTGCCAGCAGCCTGGGGAATAACTATGGCTACACCTTC. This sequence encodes CASSLGNNYGYTF.

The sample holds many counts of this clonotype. This chain's CDR3 is CASSLEGVFDEQFF. As DNA, the CDR3 is TGCGCCAGCAGCTTGGAGGGCGTTTTTGATGAGCAGTTCTTC. V gene TRBV5-1 combines with J gene TRBJ2-1; D is ambiguous. CDR1 is SGHRS and CDR2 is YFSETQ in the germline V gene. The CDR3 runs 14 residues. V dropped 0 bases and J dropped 8 bases, with 12 bases sitting between them.

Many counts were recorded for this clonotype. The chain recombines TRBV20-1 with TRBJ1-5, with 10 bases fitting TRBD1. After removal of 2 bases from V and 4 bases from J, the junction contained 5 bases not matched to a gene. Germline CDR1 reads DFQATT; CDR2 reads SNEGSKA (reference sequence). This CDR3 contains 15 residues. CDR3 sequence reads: CSARSGTGENQPQHF. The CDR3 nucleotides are TGCAGTGCTAGATCCGGGACAGGGGAGAATCAGCCCCAGCATTTT.

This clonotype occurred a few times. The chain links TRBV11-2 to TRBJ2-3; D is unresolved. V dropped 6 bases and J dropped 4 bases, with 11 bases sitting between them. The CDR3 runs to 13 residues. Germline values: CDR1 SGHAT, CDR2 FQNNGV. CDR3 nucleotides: TGTGCCAGCAGTTCCCGAGGTTCAGATACGCAGTATTTT. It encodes CASSSRGSDTQYF. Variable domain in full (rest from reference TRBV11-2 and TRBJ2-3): EAGVAQSPRYKIIEKRQSVAFWCNPISGHATLYWYQQILGQGPKLLIQFQNNGVVDDSQLPKDRFSAERLKGVDSTLKIQPAKLEDSAVYLCASSSRGSDTQYFGPGTRLTVL.

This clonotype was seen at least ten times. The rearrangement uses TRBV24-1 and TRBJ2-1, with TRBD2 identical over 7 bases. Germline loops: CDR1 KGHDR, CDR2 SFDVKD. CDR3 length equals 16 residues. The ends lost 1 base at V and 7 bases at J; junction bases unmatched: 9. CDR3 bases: TGTGCCACCAGTGATTTAAGCGGGGCAAGGGTGAATGAGCAGTTCTTC. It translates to CATSDLSGARVNEQFF.

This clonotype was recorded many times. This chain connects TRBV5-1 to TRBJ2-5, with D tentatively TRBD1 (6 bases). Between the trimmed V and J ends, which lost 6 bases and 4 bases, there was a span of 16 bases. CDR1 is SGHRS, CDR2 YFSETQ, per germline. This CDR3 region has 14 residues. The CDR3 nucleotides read TGCGCCAGCACCCGGACAGTTAGGCGAGAGACCCAGTACTTC. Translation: CASTRTVRRETQYF.

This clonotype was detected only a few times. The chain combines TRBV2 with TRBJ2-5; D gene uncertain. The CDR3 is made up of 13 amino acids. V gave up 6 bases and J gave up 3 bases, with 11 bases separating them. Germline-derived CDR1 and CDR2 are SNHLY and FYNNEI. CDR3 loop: CASRKTGKETQYF. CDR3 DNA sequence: TGTGCCAGCAGAAAGACTGGTAAAGAGACCCAGTACTTC. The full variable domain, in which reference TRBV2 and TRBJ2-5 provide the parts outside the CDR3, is EPEVTQTPSHQVTQMGQEVILRCVPISNHLYFYWYRQILGQKVEFLVSFYNNEISEKSEIFDDQFSVERPDGSNFTLKIRSTKLEDSAMYFCASRKTGKETQYFGPGTRLLVL.

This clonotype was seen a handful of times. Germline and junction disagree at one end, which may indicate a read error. Written as DNA, the CDR3 is TGCAGTGCCCACCCCCGGGACAGGGAACTCTTC. It translates to CSAHPRDRELF. This rearrangement joins TRBV20-1 to TRBJ2-7; 9 nucleotides align to TRBD1. Looked up from germline, CDR1 is DFQATT and CDR2 is SNEGSKA (reference sequence). The CDR3 loop spans 11 amino acids.

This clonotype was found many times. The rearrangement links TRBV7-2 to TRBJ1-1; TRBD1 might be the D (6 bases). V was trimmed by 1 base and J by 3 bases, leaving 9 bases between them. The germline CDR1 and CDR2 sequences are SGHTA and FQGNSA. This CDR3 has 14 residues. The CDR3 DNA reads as TGTGCCAGCAGCTTAGACAGGGCGTACACTGAAGCTTTCTTT. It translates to CASSLDRAYTEAFF.

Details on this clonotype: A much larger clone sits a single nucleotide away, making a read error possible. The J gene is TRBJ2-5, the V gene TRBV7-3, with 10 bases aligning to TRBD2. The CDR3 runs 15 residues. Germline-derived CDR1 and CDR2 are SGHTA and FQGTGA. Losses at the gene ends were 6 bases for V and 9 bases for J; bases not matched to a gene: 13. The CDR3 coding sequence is TGTGCCAGCAGTTCGAGCGGGGGGGCGAGGGAGGCCCAGTACTTC. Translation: CASSSSGGAREAQYF.